The clone carrying this T cell receptor beta chain occurred many times. Its cognate antigen is unknown. These data are taken from a study of beta chain features in type 1 diabetes. On the study more broadly: Healthy donors resembled patients in age, gender and cell yields. Study-level points and caveats: Moderately but significantly shorter TCRB CDR3s were found in Type 1 diabetes patients in all four CD4+ subsets.

The whole isolated RNA underwent reverse transcription, so sequencing captured expressed TCRB transcripts. Measured with immunoSEQ multiplex PCR; TCRdb has only the in-frame clones, and not every one. The sample comprises roughly 400,000 clones, roughly 9.8% of which are singletons, and less than 0.65% rests with the top ten. The sample comprised central memory CD4+ T cells from blood. The TCR comes from a man aged 25-45 years with type 1 diabetes.

The CDR3 sequence: CASPSPGQGRDTQYF. The CDR3 DNA reads as TGTGCCAGCCCTAGCCCGGGACAGGGCAGAGATACGCAGTATTTT. V gene TRBV7-2 combines with J gene TRBJ2-3; 9 nucleotides line up with TRBD1. Germline assignment: CDR1 SGHTA and CDR2 FQGNSA. The junction had 11 bases not matched to a gene; V was cut back by 8 bases and J by 5 bases. The CDR3 extends over 15 amino acids.